This TCR beta chain emerged from a study of T cells in Graves' hyperthyroidism and ophthalmopathy. Findings of the study overall: In the blood, most expanded thyroid clonotypes above 0.001 appeared as well.

Amplification of TCR beta CDR3 regions was performed using RNA transcripts as template. With the HTBI primer set, the TCR CDR3 went through a first round of RT-PCR. From the multiplex PCR reads, TCRdb called clonotypes with MiXCR, one entry per CDR3 protein. The table has fewer than 400,000 distinct CDR3 sequences, 15% to 18% seen once. This clonotype was detected many times. The target antigen is unknown. The sequencing input was blood. This receptor was taken from a woman under 30 with Graves' hyperthyroidism that later progressed to Graves' ophthalmopathy.

CDR3 in DNA: TGTGCCAGCAGACGTCCTAGCGCCCACACAGATACGCAGTATTTT. It translates to CASRRPSAHTDTQYF. The genes are TRBV7-9 and TRBJ2-3; weak D call: TRBD2 (6 bases). The V end was cut by 6 bases, the J end by 2 bases, with 15 bases between. This CDR3 spans 15 amino acids. CDR1 SEHNR and CDR2 FQNEAQ come from the germline V gene (reference sequence).